The 6 T cell receptor beta chains below all came from one sample that was sequenced in a study of cytomegalovirus exposure and HLA in healthy donors. Here immunoSEQ multiplex PCR was the method, and the copy in TCRdb shows in-frame clones only, minus some. The data hold some 170,000 clones, with more than 75% observed a single time. Sequenced material: PBMCs. These receptors originate from a woman in her 30s in good health and CMV-seronegative.

This clone was observed a few times. This chain links TRBV6-5 with TRBJ1-2; 10 positions agree with TRBD1. The CDR3 is made up of 15 amino acids. With V trimmed by 6 bases and J by 2 bases, 6 bases remained unmatched. CDR1 and CDR2 (germline): MNHEY, SVGAGI. CDR3 loop: CASSDGTGDNYGYTF. CDR3 DNA sequence: TGTGCCAGCAGCGACGGGACAGGGGACAACTATGGCTACACCTTC.

The chain combines TRBV4-3 with TRBJ1-1; tentative D call: TRBD1 (5 bases). Germline CDR1 LGHNA, CDR2 YSLEER. The CDR3 extends over 19 amino acids. V was cut by 0 bases and J by 8 bases, with 28 bases left in between. CDR3 nucleotide sequence: TGCGCCAGCAGCCAAGAGGTCCGGGGGGTTTTCGTAGGGGTGTGGGAAGCTTTCTTT. Amino acids: CASSQEVRGVFVGVWEAFF.

The chain couples TRBV19 to TRBJ1-2; 9 nucleotides align to TRBD1. The germline gives CDR1 LNHDA, CDR2 SQIVND (reference sequence). The V segment lost 4 bases and the J segment 8 bases; nucleotides outside the gene matches: 8. This CDR3 has 14 amino acids. CDR3 amino acids: CASSTQGAHLGYTF. As DNA, the CDR3 is TGTGCCAGTAGTACACAGGGGGCGCATCTCGGCTACACCTTC. Full variable domain (missing parts from reference TRBV19 and TRBJ1-2): DGGITQSPKYLFRKEGQNVTLSCEQNLNHDAMYWYRQDPGQGLRLIYYSQIVNDFQKGDIAEGYSVSREKKESFPLTVTSAQKNPTAFYLCASSTQGAHLGYTFGSGTRLTVV.

This chain uses TRBV6-5 with TRBJ2-7; the match to TRBD1 covers 9 bases. Germline CDR1 and CDR2: MNHEY and SVGAGI. The V segment lost 5 bases and the J segment 3 bases; nucleotides outside the gene matches: 5. The CDR3 runs to 14 residues. The CDR3 loop is CASSTRTGDYEQYF. The DNA of the CDR3 is TGTGCCAGCAGTACCAGGACAGGGGACTACGAGCAGTACTTC.

The V gene is TRBV11-2, the J gene TRBJ2-1; TRBD2 aligns across 7 bases. The V gene end was trimmed by 1 base and the J gene end by 4 bases; junction bases not matched to a gene: 4. This CDR3 is built from 15 residues. The germline CDR1 and CDR2 sequences are SGHAT and FQNNGV. The CDR3 reads CASSLGGGGYNEQFF. In DNA, the CDR3 is TGTGCCAGCAGCTTAGGGGGCGGGGGTTACAATGAGCAGTTCTTC. Combining the CDR3 with reference TRBV11-2 and TRBJ2-1 gives the whole variable domain EAGVAQSPRYKIIEKRQSVAFWCNPISGHATLYWYQQILGQGPKLLIQFQNNGVVDDSQLPKDRFSAERLKGVDSTLKIQPAKLEDSAVYLCASSLGGGGYNEQFFGPGTRLTVL.

As DNA, the CDR3 is TGTGCAAGTCGCGCCTTCACAGGGGGGATTAGTACAGATACGCAGTATTTT. It translates to CASRAFTGGISTDTQYF. The V gene is TRBV12-2, the J gene TRBJ2-3; no check of the table's D call, TRBD1, against the DNA was made. TRBV12-2 is a pseudogene segment. This CDR3 is 17 amino acids long.